This T cell receptor (beta chain) was recovered during a study of shared clonotypes between healthy human individuals. As concerns this clone: What it binds is unknown.

Findings and limits, study-wide: Non-shared clonotypes had lower generation probabilities than clonotypes shared by all four sorted-subset donors.

The material for each subset, its genomic DNA, was split evenly across several immunoSEQ plates. Clones were sequenced by immunoSEQ multiplex PCR, and TCRdb holds only the in-frame ones, with some missing. The repertoire has roughly 500,000 clones, 90% to 96% of them found once; the top ten carry about 0.057%. The V end lost 6 bases, the J end lost 11 bases, and 14 bases lay between the germline ends. CDR1 is DFQATT, CDR2 SNEGSKA, per germline (reference sequence). This CDR3 region has 11 residues. The sequencing input was naive CD4+ T cells sorted from blood. Documented subset: CD45RA+ positively selected. This sequence originates from a woman in her twenties or thirties in good health. This rearrangement joins TRBV20-1 to TRBJ2-1, with D uncertain. CDR3 amino acids: CSAPGSDQQFF. The CDR3 nucleotides read TGCAGTGCCCCGGGTTCGGACCAGCAGTTCTTC.